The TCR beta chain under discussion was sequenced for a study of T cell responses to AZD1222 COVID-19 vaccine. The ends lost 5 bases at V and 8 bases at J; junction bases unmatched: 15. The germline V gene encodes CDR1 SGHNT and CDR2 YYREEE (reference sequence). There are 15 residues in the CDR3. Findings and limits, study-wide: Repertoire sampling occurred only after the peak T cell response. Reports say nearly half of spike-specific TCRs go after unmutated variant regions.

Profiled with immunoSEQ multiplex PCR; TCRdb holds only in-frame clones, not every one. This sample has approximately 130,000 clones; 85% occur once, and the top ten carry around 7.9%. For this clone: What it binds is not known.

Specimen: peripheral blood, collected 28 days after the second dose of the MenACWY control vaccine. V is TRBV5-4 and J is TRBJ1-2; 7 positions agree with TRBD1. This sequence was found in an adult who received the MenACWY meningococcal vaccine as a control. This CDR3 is CASRRGQDLPWGYTF. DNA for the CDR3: TGTGCCAGCAGACGAGGACAGGATCTTCCTTGGGGCTACACCTTC.